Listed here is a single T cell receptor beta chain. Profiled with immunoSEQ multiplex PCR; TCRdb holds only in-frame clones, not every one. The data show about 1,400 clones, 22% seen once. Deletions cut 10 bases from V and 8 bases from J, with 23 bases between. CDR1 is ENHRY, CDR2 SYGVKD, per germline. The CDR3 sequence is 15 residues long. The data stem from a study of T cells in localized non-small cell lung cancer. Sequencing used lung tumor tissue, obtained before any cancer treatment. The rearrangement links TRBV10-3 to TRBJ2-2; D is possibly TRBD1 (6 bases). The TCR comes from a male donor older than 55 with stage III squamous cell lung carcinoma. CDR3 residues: CATKTGQGQGGELFF. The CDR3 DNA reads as TGTGCCACCAAAACCGGGCAGGGGCAGGGAGGGGAGCTGTTTTTT.